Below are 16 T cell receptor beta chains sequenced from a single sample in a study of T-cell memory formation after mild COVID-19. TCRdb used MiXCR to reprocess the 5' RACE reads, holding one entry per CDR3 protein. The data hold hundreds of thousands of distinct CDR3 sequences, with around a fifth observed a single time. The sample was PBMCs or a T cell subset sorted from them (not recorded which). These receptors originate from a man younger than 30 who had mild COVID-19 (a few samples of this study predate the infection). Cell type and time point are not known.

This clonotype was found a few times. Here the CDR3 reads CASSVGGMNTEAFF. The CDR3 nucleotides read TGTGCCAGCAGCGTAGGGGGCATGAACACTGAAGCTTTCTTT. The chain couples TRBV9 to TRBJ1-1; possibly TRBD1 for D (5 bases). Trimming left V 0 bases short and J 0 bases short, with 6 bases between. The CDR3 covers 14 residues. CDR1 SGDLS and CDR2 YYNGEE come from the germline V gene.

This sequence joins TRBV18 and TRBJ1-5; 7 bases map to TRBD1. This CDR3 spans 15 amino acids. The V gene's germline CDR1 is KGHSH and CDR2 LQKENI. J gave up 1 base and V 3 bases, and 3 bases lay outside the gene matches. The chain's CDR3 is CASSPGTASNQPQHF. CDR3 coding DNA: TGTGCCAGCTCACCGGGGACAGCCAGCAATCAGCCCCAGCATTTT.

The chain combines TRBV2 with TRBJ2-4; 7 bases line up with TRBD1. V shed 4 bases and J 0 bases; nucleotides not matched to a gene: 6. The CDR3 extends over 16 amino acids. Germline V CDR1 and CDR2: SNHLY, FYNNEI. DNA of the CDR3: TGTGCCAGCAGTGGGCTAGGGGGCCGAGCCAAAAACATTCAGTACTTC. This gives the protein CASSGLGGRAKNIQYF.

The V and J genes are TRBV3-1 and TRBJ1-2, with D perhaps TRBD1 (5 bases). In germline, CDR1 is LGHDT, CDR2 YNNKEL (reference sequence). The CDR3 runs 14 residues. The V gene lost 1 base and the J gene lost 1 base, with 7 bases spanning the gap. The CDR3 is CASSQADSNYGYTF. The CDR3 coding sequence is TGTGCCAGCAGCCAAGCTGACAGTAACTATGGCTACACCTTC. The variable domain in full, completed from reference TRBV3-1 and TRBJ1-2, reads DTAVSQTPKYLVTQMGNDKSIKCEQNLGHDTMYWYKQDSKKFLKIMFSYNNKELIINETVPNRFSPKSPDKAHLNLHINSLELGDSAVYFCASSQADSNYGYTFGSGTRLTVV.

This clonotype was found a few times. The CDR3 here is CASSHPQAYEQYF. CDR3 DNA sequence: TGCGCCAGCAGCCATCCACAGGCCTACGAGCAGTACTTC. J is TRBJ2-7 and V is TRBV5-1; D may be TRBD1 (5 bases). The CDR3 sequence is 13 residues long. Trimming took off 4 bases at V and 2 bases at J, with 10 bases between the two ends. Germline CDR1 SGHRS, CDR2 YFSETQ.

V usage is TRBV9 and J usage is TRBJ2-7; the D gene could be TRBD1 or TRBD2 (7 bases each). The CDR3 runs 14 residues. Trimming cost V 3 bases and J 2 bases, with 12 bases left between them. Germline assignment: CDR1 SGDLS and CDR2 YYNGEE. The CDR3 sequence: CASSAGGGTYEQYF. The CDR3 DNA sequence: TGTGCCAGCAGCGCAGGGGGGGGTACCTACGAGCAGTACTTC.

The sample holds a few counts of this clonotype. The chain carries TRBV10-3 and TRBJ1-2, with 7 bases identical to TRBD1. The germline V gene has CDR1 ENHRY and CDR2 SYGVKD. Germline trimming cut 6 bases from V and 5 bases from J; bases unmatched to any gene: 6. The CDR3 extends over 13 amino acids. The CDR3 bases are TGTGCCATCAGCCAAGGGACAGAGTATGGCTACACCTTC. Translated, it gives CAISQGTEYGYTF.

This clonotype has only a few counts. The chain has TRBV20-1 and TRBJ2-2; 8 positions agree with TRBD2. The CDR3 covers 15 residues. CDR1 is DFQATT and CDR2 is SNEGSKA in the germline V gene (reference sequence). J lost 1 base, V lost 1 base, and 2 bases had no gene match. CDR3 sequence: CSARVRGGNTGELFF. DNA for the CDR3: TGCAGTGCTAGAGTTCGGGGGGGGAACACCGGGGAGCTGTTTTTT.

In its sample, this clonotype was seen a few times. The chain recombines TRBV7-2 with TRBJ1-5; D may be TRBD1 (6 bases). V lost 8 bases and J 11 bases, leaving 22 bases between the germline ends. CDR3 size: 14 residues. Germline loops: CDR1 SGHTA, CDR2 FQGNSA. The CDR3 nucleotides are TGTGCCAGCGGCCCCGGGTCAACTGAGGGGGCCCAGCATTTT. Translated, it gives CASGPGSTEGAQHF.

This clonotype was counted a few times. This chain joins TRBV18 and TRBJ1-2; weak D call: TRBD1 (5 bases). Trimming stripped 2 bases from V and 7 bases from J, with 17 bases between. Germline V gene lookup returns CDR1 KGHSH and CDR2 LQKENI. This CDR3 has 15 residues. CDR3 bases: TGTGCCAGCTCACCAGTAACAGGTCCGGCTCCTGGCTACACCTTC. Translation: CASSPVTGPAPGYTF.

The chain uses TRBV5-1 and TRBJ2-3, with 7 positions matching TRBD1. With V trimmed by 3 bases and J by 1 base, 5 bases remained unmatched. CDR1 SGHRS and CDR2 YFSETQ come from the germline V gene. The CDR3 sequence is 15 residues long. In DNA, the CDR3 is TGCGCCAGCAGCTCGGGACAGAAGGGCACAGATACGCAGTATTTT. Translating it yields CASSSGQKGTDTQYF.

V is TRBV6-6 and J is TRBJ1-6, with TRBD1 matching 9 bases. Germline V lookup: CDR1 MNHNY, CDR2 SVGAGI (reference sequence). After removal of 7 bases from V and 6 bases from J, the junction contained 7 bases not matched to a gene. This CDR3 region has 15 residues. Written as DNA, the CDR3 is TGTGCCAGCAACCTACAGGGGGCAGTTAATTCACCCCTCCACTTT. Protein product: CASNLQGAVNSPLHF.

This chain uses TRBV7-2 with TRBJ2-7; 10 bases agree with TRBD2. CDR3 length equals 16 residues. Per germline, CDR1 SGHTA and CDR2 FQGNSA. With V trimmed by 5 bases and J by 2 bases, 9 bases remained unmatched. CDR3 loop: CASSPGTSVLPYEQYF. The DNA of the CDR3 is TGTGCCAGCAGCCCCGGGACTAGCGTTCTTCCCTACGAGCAGTACTTC.

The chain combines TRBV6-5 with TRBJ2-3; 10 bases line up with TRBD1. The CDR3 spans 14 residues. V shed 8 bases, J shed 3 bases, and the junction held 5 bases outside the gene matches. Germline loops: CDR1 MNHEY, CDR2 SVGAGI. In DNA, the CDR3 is TGTGCCAGCGGTCGGGACAGGGGTACAGATACGCAGTATTTT. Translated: CASGRDRGTDTQYF.

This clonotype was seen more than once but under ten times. CDR3 region: CASILRWGETQYF. The CDR3 DNA follows: TGTGCCAGCATCCTCAGGTGGGGGGAGACCCAGTACTTC. The chain has TRBV12-3 or TRBV12-4 and TRBJ2-5; D tentatively reads TRBD1 or TRBD2 (5 bases each). The CDR3 runs to 13 residues. Trimming took off 7 bases at V and 5 bases at J, with 14 bases between the two ends.

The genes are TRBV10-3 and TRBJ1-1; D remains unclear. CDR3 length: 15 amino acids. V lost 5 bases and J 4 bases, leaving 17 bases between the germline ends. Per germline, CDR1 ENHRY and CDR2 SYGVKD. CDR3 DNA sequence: TGTGCCATCAGTCCCTCATCGGCGGGAGTCACTGAAGCTTTCTTT. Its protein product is CAISPSSAGVTEAFF.